Described below is a single TCR beta chain sequence and its context. The sample comes from a study of blood T cell repertoires in COVID-19. CDR1 and CDR2 (germline): SEHNR, FQNEAQ (reference sequence). V trimming: 5 bases; J trimming: 10 bases; junction bases outside the gene matches: 10. This CDR3 comprises 14 residues. TCRdb keeps only in-frame clones here, not all; method: immunoSEQ multiplex PCR. Counted here are around 130,000 clones, over 70% occurring once; the ten biggest clones make up about 11%. The sequenced sample consisted of peripheral blood. The rearrangement joins TRBV7-9 to TRBJ2-1, with TRBD1 identical over 8 bases. The sequence derives from a man aged 55 to 70 with active or convalescent COVID-19. The CDR3 region is CASSDRDRQGEQFF. The CDR3 DNA sequence: TGTGCCAGCAGCGACAGGGACAGGCAGGGGGAGCAGTTCTTC.